The 3 T cell receptor beta chains below all came from one sample that was sequenced in a study of blood T cell repertoires in COVID-19. This table comes from immunoSEQ multiplex PCR, and its TCRdb copy is limited to in-frame clones, with some not included. The sample shows tens of thousands of clones, more than 75% of them seen only once. Sequenced sample: peripheral blood. These receptors were collected from a human donor in a cohort sampled during active COVID-19.

This clone was detected only a few times. The rearrangement uses TRBV18 and TRBJ2-5; 7 positions agree with TRBD1. Germline CDR1 is KGHSH and CDR2 is LQKENI. The CDR3 has 14 amino acids. The V segment lost 2 bases and the J segment 4 bases; nucleotides outside the gene matches: 4. As DNA, the CDR3 is TGTGCCAGCTCACCAGTAGGGGGCGGAGAGACCCAGTACTTC. Translated: CASSPVGGGETQYF.

This chain links TRBV15 with TRBJ2-7; TRBD1 is a possible D gene (6 bases). The CDR3 loop spans 15 amino acids. V dropped 5 bases and J dropped 0 bases, with 14 bases sitting between them. CDR1 and CDR2 (germline): LNHNV, YYDKDF (reference sequence). The CDR3 DNA sequence: TGTGCCACCAGCCCGCTCAGGGGCAGCTCCTACGAGCAGTACTTC. It encodes CATSPLRGSSYEQYF.

The sample holds a few counts of this clone. The chain has TRBV6-2 or TRBV6-3 and TRBJ2-5; 7 bases line up with TRBD2. The V gene's germline CDR1 is MNHEY and CDR2 SVGEGT. The J segment lost 3 bases and the V segment lost 2 bases, leaving 3 bases of the junction unmatched. This CDR3 has 14 amino acids. The CDR3 DNA follows: TGTGCCAGCAGTTACGTCGGGGGGAAAGAGACCCAGTACTTC. The encoded protein is CASSYVGGKETQYF.